One sample yielded the 17 T cell receptor beta chains listed below, sequenced in a study of OX40 agonist ivuxolimab in advanced cancers. Clones were read by immunoSEQ multiplex PCR, and TCRdb kept only the in-frame ones, dropping some. Among 65,000 to 90,000 clones listed, about 92% were seen once. The sequencing here drew on CD4+ or CD8+ T cells sorted from blood, taken in a trial of the OX40 agonist ivuxolimab. All receptors derive from an adult with an advanced solid tumor such as melanoma, head and neck, liver or kidney cancer.

V is TRBV5-6 and J is TRBJ2-4; TRBD2 is a possible D gene (5 bases). Trimming removed 2 bases from V and 8 bases from J, with 20 bases in between. The CDR3 extends over 16 amino acids. The germline V gene has CDR1 SGHDT and CDR2 YYEEEE. CDR3 sequence: CASSFPSGTFGDIQYF. The CDR3 region has the DNA TGTGCCAGCAGCTTCCCCTCTGGAACCTTCGGGGACATTCAGTACTTC.

The gene calls are TRBV14 and TRBJ1-1; D is unresolved. V was pared by 8 bases and J by 5 bases, with 9 bases between. This CDR3 region has 11 residues. Germline loops: CDR1 SGHDN, CDR2 FVKESK. The DNA of the CDR3 is TGTGCCAGCGGGTATGGGACTGAAGCTTTCTTT. Amino acid sequence: CASGYGTEAFF. The entire variable domain, with the rest obtained from reference TRBV14 and TRBJ1-1, is as follows: EAGVTQFPSHSVIEKGQTVTLRCDPISGHDNLYWYRRVMGKEIKFLLHFVKESKQDESGMPNNRFLAERTGGTYSTLKVQPAELEDSGVYFCASGYGTEAFFGQGTRLTVV.

As to this clone: A read error may produce the germline difference seen at one junction end. This chain uses TRBV7-7 with TRBJ2-7, with D perhaps assigned TRBD1 or TRBD2 (5 bases each). The germline V gene encodes CDR1 SSHAT and CDR2 FNYEAQ (reference sequence). This CDR3 comprises 15 residues. In DNA form, the CDR3 reads TGTGCTAGCAGCTTAGACGTAATGCCCACCGAGGGGCGGTACTTC. This encodes CASSLDVMPTEGRYF.

J is TRBJ1-4 and V is TRBV11-2; D is uncertain. V lost 1 base and J 5 bases, leaving 11 bases between the germline ends. The CDR3 is 15 residues long. CDR1 SGHAT and CDR2 FQNNGV come from the germline V gene. The CDR3 DNA is TGTGCCAGCAGCTTAGGGGAATTCGGGAATGAAAAACTGTTTTTT. It is translated as CASSLGEFGNEKLFF.

This clone was observed once. The J gene is TRBJ2-7, the V gene TRBV7-9, with D perhaps matching TRBD1 (6 bases). The CDR3 is made up of 14 amino acids. In germline, CDR1 is SEHNR, CDR2 FQNEAQ (reference sequence). Trimming shortened V by 6 bases and J by 5 bases, and 17 bases separated the two germline ends. The CDR3 region is CASRPAGAENEQYF. In DNA, the CDR3 is TGTGCCAGCAGGCCTGCAGGGGCGGAAAACGAGCAGTACTTC.

The gene calls are TRBV19 and TRBJ2-3; TRBD2 matches at 8 bases. The V and J ends lost 1 base and 6 bases, in that order; junction bases with no gene match: 3. The CDR3 consists of 14 residues. Germline V gene lookup returns CDR1 LNHDA and CDR2 SQIVND (reference sequence). The CDR3, as DNA: TGTGCCAGTAGTATAGCGGGGGGGGAGGATACGCAGTATTTT. Translating it yields CASSIAGGEDTQYF.

Concerning this clone: Additional DNA sequences in this sample encode the identical CDR3. V gene TRBV14 combines with J gene TRBJ2-7, with unresolved D. Trimming cost V 0 bases and J 2 bases, with 5 bases left between them. The CDR3 is made up of 13 amino acids. The V gene's germline CDR1 is SGHDN and CDR2 FVKESK. The chain's CDR3 is CASSQDLPYEQYF. DNA of the CDR3: TGTGCCAGCAGCCAAGATCTTCCCTACGAGCAGTACTTC.

The chain links TRBV19 to TRBJ2-3, with 12 bases fitting TRBD2. CDR1 and CDR2 from the germline V gene are LNHDA and SQIVND (reference sequence). The CDR3 has 14 amino acids. The trim removed 5 bases at V and 4 bases at J, leaving 1 base unmatched. The CDR3 DNA follows: TGTGCCAGTAGTCCTAGCGGGGGGGCAGATACGCAGTATTTT. Protein: CASSPSGGADTQYF.

The count of this clone is one. The rearrangement joins TRBV7-6 to TRBJ1-1; weak D call: TRBD1 (6 bases). The V gene's germline CDR1 is SGHVS and CDR2 FNYEAQ. Trimming shortened V by 1 base and J by 8 bases, and 14 bases separated the two germline ends. The CDR3 totals 14 residues. CDR3 bases: TGTGCCAGCAGCTTAGAGGGGGAGGGCAGGGAAGCTTTCTTT. Its translation is CASSLEGEGREAFF.

This chain uses TRBV15 with TRBJ1-1, with D perhaps matching TRBD1 (5 bases). V was pared by 4 bases and J by 4 bases, with 22 bases between. This CDR3 comprises 17 residues. Germline V gene data show CDR1 as LNHNV and CDR2 as YYDKDF (reference sequence). The CDR3 region has the DNA TGTGCCACCAGCAAATCCGGGCAGGGCCCGGGGCGCACTGAAGCTTTCTTT. This gives the protein CATSKSGQGPGRTEAFF.

V usage is TRBV9 and J usage is TRBJ2-3, with D hard to call. The germline V gene encodes CDR1 SGDLS and CDR2 YYNGEE. The CDR3 length is 17 residues. The germline V and J ends were trimmed by 0 bases and 2 bases, with 16 bases remaining between them. In DNA, the CDR3 is TGTGCCAGCAGCGTAGTGGGAACCATCATTCACACAGATACGCAGTATTTT. It codes for CASSVVGTIIHTDTQYF.

The chain has TRBV5-1 and TRBJ1-5; 10 nucleotides line up with TRBD1. V was clipped by 4 bases and J by 4 bases; unmatched bases: 8. Germline CDR1 reads SGHRS; CDR2 reads YFSETQ. There are 16 residues in the CDR3. DNA for the CDR3: TGCGCCAGCAGCAAAACCGGGACAGGGGCTAATCAGCCCCAGCATTTT. Protein: CASSKTGTGANQPQHF.

This chain uses TRBV6-4 with TRBJ1-2; D perhaps matches TRBD1 (6 bases). V lost 6 bases and J lost 7, with 21 bases in between. The germline V gene has CDR1 MRHNA and CDR2 SNTAGT. The CDR3 is 15 amino acids. The CDR3 loop reads CASRITMQGMRGYTF. The CDR3 DNA sequence: TGTGCCAGCAGGATAACCATGCAGGGGATGCGTGGCTACACCTTC.

This clone has just one count. The CDR3: CASKGLAGGSPYEQYF. The CDR3 DNA reads as TGTGCCAGCAAGGGACTAGCGGGGGGGAGCCCCTACGAGCAGTACTTC. The chain recombines TRBV2 with TRBJ2-7; 16 bases map to TRBD2. J gave up 2 bases and V 7 bases, and 5 bases lay outside the gene matches. Germline CDR1 SNHLY, CDR2 FYNNEI. The CDR3 covers 16 residues. The full variable domain, rest sourced from reference TRBV2 and TRBJ2-7, is EPEVTQTPSHQVTQMGQEVILRCVPISNHLYFYWYRQILGQKVEFLVSFYNNEISEKSEIFDDQFSVERPDGSNFTLKIRSTKLEDSAMYFCASKGLAGGSPYEQYFGPGTRLTVT.

V is TRBV5-1 and J is TRBJ2-3; 7 bases map to TRBD2. V lost 0 bases to trimming and J lost 2 bases; unmatched junction nucleotides: 6. Germline V CDR1 and CDR2: SGHRS, YFSETQ. CDR3 length: 16 amino acids. The CDR3 DNA reads TGCGCCAGCAGCTTGGGACTAGCCACAACCACAGATACGCAGTATTTT. Protein product: CASSLGLATTTDTQYF.

V gene TRBV20-1 combines with J gene TRBJ1-2; D remains unclear. CDR3 size: 11 residues. Per germline, CDR1 DFQATT and CDR2 SNEGSKA (reference sequence). Trimming removed 6 bases from V and 4 bases from J, with 9 bases in between. Here the CDR3 reads CSALISYGYTF. CDR3 nucleotide sequence: TGCAGTGCCCTCATTTCCTATGGCTACACCTTC.

The chain combines TRBV6-6 with TRBJ2-3; 7 bases agree with TRBD2. CDR3 length: 15 amino acids. The germline V gene has CDR1 MNHNY and CDR2 SVGAGI (reference sequence). Trimming at V came to 7 bases and at J to 0 bases, leaving 7 bases not matched to a gene. The CDR3 spells CASMSSGQSTDTQYF. The CDR3 DNA reads as TGTGCCAGCATGAGTAGCGGGCAAAGCACAGATACGCAGTATTTT.